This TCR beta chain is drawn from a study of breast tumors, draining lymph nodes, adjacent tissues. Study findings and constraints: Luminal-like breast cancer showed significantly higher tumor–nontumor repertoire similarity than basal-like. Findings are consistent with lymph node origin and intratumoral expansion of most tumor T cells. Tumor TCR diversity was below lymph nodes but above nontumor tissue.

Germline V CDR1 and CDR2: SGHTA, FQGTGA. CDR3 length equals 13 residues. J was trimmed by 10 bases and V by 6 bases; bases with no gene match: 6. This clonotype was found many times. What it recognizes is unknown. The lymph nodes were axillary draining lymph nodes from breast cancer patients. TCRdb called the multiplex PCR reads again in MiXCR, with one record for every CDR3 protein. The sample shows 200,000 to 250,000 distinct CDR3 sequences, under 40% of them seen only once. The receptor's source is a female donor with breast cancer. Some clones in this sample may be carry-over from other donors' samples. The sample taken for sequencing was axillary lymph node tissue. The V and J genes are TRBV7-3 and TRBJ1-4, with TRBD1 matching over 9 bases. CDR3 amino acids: CASSLDRGGKLFF. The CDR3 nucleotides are TGTGCCAGCAGTTTGGACAGGGGAGGAAAACTGTTTTTT. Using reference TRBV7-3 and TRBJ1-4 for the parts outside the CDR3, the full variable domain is GAGVSQTPSNKVTEKGKYVELRCDPISGHTALYWYRQSLGQGPEFLIYFQGTGAADDSGLPNDRFFAVRPEGSVSTLKIQRTERGDSAVYLCASSLDRGGKLFFGSGTQLSVL.